This T cell receptor beta chain was sequenced during a study of cytomegalovirus exposure and HLA in healthy donors. PCR primers comprised 60 Vbeta and 13 Jbeta primers. The assay was immunoSEQ multiplex PCR, and TCRdb's table has in-frame clones only and misses some. Of 200,000 to 300,000 clones listed, over 70% are singletons. J gave up 3 bases and V 6 bases, and 3 bases lay outside the gene matches. The CDR3 has 13 residues. Germline-derived CDR1 and CDR2 are MNHNS and SASEGT. The TCR sequence derives from a woman aged 55-69 years in good health and CMV-seropositive. The chain recombines TRBV6-1 with TRBJ2-7, with 9 bases aligning to TRBD1. The source material was PBMCs. The CDR3 protein is CASRGQGNYEQYF. For the CDR3, the DNA is TGTGCCAGCAGGGGACAGGGAAACTACGAGCAGTACTTC.